A single sample is the source of the 23 T cell receptor beta chains below, sequenced in a study of blood T cell repertoires in COVID-19. The protocol was immunoSEQ multiplex PCR, while the TCRdb copy is restricted to in-frame clones and leaves out a portion. Here the sample spans 150,000 to 200,000 clones, over 75% being singletons. Sequenced: peripheral blood. The source is a man between 65 and 85 years old who had recovered from COVID-19.

The chain carries TRBV5-1 and TRBJ2-5; D is ambiguous. V was clipped by 2 bases and J by 5 bases, with 13 bases between them. The length of the CDR3 is 14 residues. From germline, CDR1 is SGHRS and CDR2 YFSETQ. The CDR3 region has the DNA TGCGCCAGCAGCTTAGAGTCAGATAGCGAGACCCAGTACTTC. Translation: CASSLESDSETQYF.

The chain recombines TRBV5-1 with TRBJ2-3; 9 bases map to TRBD2. Germline V gives CDR1 SGHRS, CDR2 YFSETQ. This CDR3 has 15 amino acids. With 4 bases clipped from V and 3 bases from J, the junction kept 6 bases outside the gene matches. CDR3 region: CASSTGTSSTDTQYF. Written as DNA, the CDR3 is TGCGCCAGCAGCACCGGGACTAGCAGTACAGATACGCAGTATTTT.

The chain links TRBV7-2 to TRBJ1-1; 7 nucleotides match TRBD1. Per the germline V gene, CDR1 is SGHTA and CDR2 is FQGNSA. J lost 4 bases, V lost 3 bases, and 8 bases had no gene match. The CDR3 is 15 amino acids. CDR3 region: CASSFQTGRSTEAFF. CDR3 sequence (DNA): TGTGCCAGCAGCTTCCAGACAGGGAGATCCACTGAAGCTTTCTTT.

The rearrangement joins TRBV9 to TRBJ2-1, with a possible D match to TRBD2 (5 bases). CDR1 is SGDLS, CDR2 YYNGEE, per germline. This CDR3 is 13 amino acids long. Trimming took off 4 bases at V and 8 bases at J, with 13 bases between the two ends. CDR3 sequence (DNA): TGTGCCAGCAGCACCGGACCCGGGGATGAGCAGTTCTTC. Translated: CASSTGPGDEQFF.

This chain joins TRBV5-5 and TRBJ1-5; D remains ambiguous. CDR1 is SGHKS and CDR2 is YYEKEE in the germline V gene (reference sequence). The CDR3 covers 13 residues. Between the trimmed V and J ends, which lost 4 bases and 4 bases, there was a span of 9 bases. The CDR3 DNA reads TGTGCCAGCAGCGAGACGGGTAATCAGCCCCAGCATTTT. Translating it yields CASSETGNQPQHF.

This rearrangement joins TRBV6-1 to TRBJ2-7; D unclear. Per germline, CDR1 MNHNS and CDR2 SASEGT. The CDR3 length is 11 residues. Trimming took off 6 bases at V and 6 bases at J, with 9 bases between the two ends. The CDR3 DNA is TGTGCCAGCAGCCCCCGTCTCGAGCAGTACTTC. It specifies CASSPRLEQYF.

This clone was seen a few times. This chain joins TRBV5-1 and TRBJ1-2, with D possibly matching TRBD1 (6 bases). Germline assignment: CDR1 SGHRS and CDR2 YFSETQ. This CDR3 has 13 amino acids. V was clipped by 0 bases and J by 6 bases, with 9 bases between them. The CDR3 DNA is TGCGCCAGCAGCTTGGGGACAGACAATGGCTACACCTTC. Protein sequence: CASSLGTDNGYTF.

This clone was observed once. The chain combines TRBV5-1 with TRBJ2-5; perhaps TRBD1 as D (6 bases). There are 15 residues in the CDR3. Germline V gives CDR1 SGHRS, CDR2 YFSETQ. The V and J ends lost 3 bases and 5 bases respectively, with 17 bases between them. The CDR3 DNA sequence: TGCGCCAGCAGCTCAACCGCCACAGGGCGGGAGACCCAGTACTTC. This codes for CASSSTATGRETQYF.

This chain links TRBV4-3 with TRBJ2-7; D unclear. CDR1 and CDR2 (germline): LGHNA, YSLEER. The CDR3 covers 13 residues. The ends were cut back, 3 bases at V and 4 bases at J, with 10 bases in the middle. As DNA, the CDR3 is TGCGCCAGCAGCCAGGCCGTCTTTTACGAGCAGTACTTC. It yields the protein CASSQAVFYEQYF.

The chain couples TRBV7-2 to TRBJ2-7; TRBD2 is a possible D gene (6 bases). There are 12 residues in the CDR3. Germline V CDR1 and CDR2: SGHTA, FQGNSA. V lost 4 bases and J 2 bases, leaving 6 bases between the germline ends. The CDR3 protein is CASSWGAYEQYF. The DNA of the CDR3 is TGTGCCAGCAGCTGGGGGGCCTACGAGCAGTACTTC.

The J gene is TRBJ2-7, the V gene TRBV15, with 7 bases that match TRBD1. The junction had 12 bases not matched to a gene; V was cut back by 5 bases and J by 2 bases. Per the germline V gene, CDR1 is LNHNV and CDR2 is YYDKDF (reference sequence). This CDR3 spans 16 amino acids. The CDR3 sequence is CATSGVSTGITYEQYF. The CDR3 region has the DNA TGTGCCACCAGCGGAGTTTCGACAGGGATAACCTACGAGCAGTACTTC.

The chain links TRBV5-8 to TRBJ2-1; TRBD2 aligns across 12 bases. The V segment lost 5 bases and the J segment 7 bases; nucleotides outside the gene matches: 10. Germline values: CDR1 SGHTS, CDR2 YDEGEE. This CDR3 comprises 16 residues. This CDR3 reads CASRPRLAGEVNEQFF. The CDR3 bases are TGTGCCAGCAGACCAAGACTAGCGGGAGAAGTAAATGAGCAGTTCTTC.

The chain is built from TRBV6-5 and TRBJ2-7; 8 nucleotides match TRBD1. The CDR3 has 12 residues. Germline CDR1 and CDR2: MNHEY and SVGAGI. V was clipped by 4 bases and J by 6 bases; unmatched bases: 2. The CDR3 here is CASSLTGAEQYF. In DNA form, the CDR3 reads TGTGCCAGCAGTTTGACAGGGGCCGAGCAGTACTTC.

The chain employs TRBV7-9 and TRBJ2-1; 9 bases match TRBD2. V dropped 4 bases and J dropped 6; count of bases not matched to a gene: 19. CDR1 SEHNR and CDR2 FQNEAQ come from the germline V gene (reference sequence). The CDR3 is 19 amino acids. CDR3 in DNA: TGTGCCAGCAGCTCCCGATTACGGGCTAGCGGGAATTCTATCAATGAGCAGTTCTTC. The encoded protein is CASSSRLRASGNSINEQFF.

The gene calls are TRBV5-8 and TRBJ1-1; TRBD1 aligns across 7 bases. CDR3 length: 18 residues. Germline lookup yields CDR1 SGHTS and CDR2 YDEGEE. The ends lost 0 bases at V and 4 bases at J; junction bases unmatched: 15. The CDR3 loop is CASSLGTGLVRVGTEAFF. The CDR3 region has the DNA TGTGCCAGCAGCTTGGGGACAGGCCTCGTGAGAGTCGGCACTGAAGCTTTCTTT.

The chain has TRBV9 and TRBJ2-3; the match to TRBD2 covers 9 bases. The CDR3 runs to 15 residues. Germline CDR1 reads SGDLS; CDR2 reads YYNGEE. V shed 0 bases, J shed 3 bases, and the junction held 2 bases outside the gene matches. Here the CDR3 reads CASSVGGRGTDTQYF. Written as DNA, the CDR3 is TGTGCCAGCAGCGTAGGCGGGAGGGGTACAGATACGCAGTATTTT.

The rearrangement joins TRBV7-6 to TRBJ1-4, with TRBD1 matching over 7 bases. CDR1 SGHVS and CDR2 FNYEAQ come from the germline V gene. The V and J ends lost 5 bases and 8 bases, in that order; junction bases with no gene match: 11. This CDR3 spans 15 amino acids. CDR3 bases: TGTGCCAGCAGCACGTCACAGGGGTCTAGGGAAAAACTGTTTTTT. Its protein product is CASSTSQGSREKLFF.

This clone was seen only a few times. The gene calls are TRBV7-9 and TRBJ2-4; a weak D match, TRBD2 (6 bases). Trimming removed 5 bases at V and 3 bases at J, with 14 bases between. From germline, CDR1 is SEHNR and CDR2 FQNEAQ (reference sequence). The length of the CDR3 is 15 residues. In nucleotides, the CDR3 is TGTGCCAGCAGCCCTCTAGCGAGGATCAAAAACATTCAGTACTTC. Its translation is CASSPLARIKNIQYF. The full variable domain, in which reference TRBV7-9 and TRBJ2-4 provide the parts outside the CDR3, is DTGVSQNPRHKITKRGQNVTFRCDPISEHNRLYWYRQTLGQGPEFLTYFQNEAQLEKSRLLSDRFSAERPKGSFSTLEIQRTEQGDSAMYLCASSPLARIKNIQYFGAGTRLSVL.

The rearrangement links TRBV5-1 to TRBJ2-1; the D gene is possibly TRBD2 (7 bases). The CDR3 totals 16 residues. Looked up from germline, CDR1 is SGHRS and CDR2 is YFSETQ. The V and J ends lost 3 bases and 9 bases respectively, with 22 bases between them. CDR3 region: CASSSNGLGGGGEQFF. The CDR3 region has the DNA TGCGCCAGCAGCTCTAACGGTCTAGGGGGAGGGGGTGAGCAGTTCTTC.

The chain recombines TRBV24-1 with TRBJ2-1; 10 positions match TRBD2. The V segment lost 4 bases and the J segment 4 bases; nucleotides outside the gene matches: 9. In germline, CDR1 is KGHDR, CDR2 SFDVKD. This CDR3 has 17 amino acids. CDR3 nucleotide sequence: TGTGCCACCAGTGAGAGTCATCGAGCGGGAGGGTACAATGAGCAGTTCTTC. This encodes CATSESHRAGGYNEQFF.

This sequence joins TRBV29-1 and TRBJ1-5, with TRBD1 matching over 8 bases. V shed 6 bases, J shed 6 bases, and the junction held 7 bases outside the gene matches. CDR1 is SQVTM and CDR2 is ANQGSEA in the germline V gene. This CDR3 has 13 amino acids. DNA of the CDR3: TGCAGCGTCTATCGGACAGGGCCTCAGCCCCAGCATTTT. It yields the protein CSVYRTGPQPQHF.

This chain connects TRBV5-1 to TRBJ2-5; 9 nucleotides match TRBD2. The germline gives CDR1 SGHRS, CDR2 YFSETQ. This CDR3 is built from 14 residues. V dropped 3 bases and J dropped 4; count of bases not matched to a gene: 4. The CDR3 protein is CASSSGTSTETQYF. In nucleotides, the CDR3 is TGCGCCAGCAGCTCCGGGACTAGCACAGAGACCCAGTACTTC.

The V gene is TRBV29-1, the J gene TRBJ2-1; TRBD2 aligns across 7 bases. This CDR3 has 17 residues. Germline V gene lookup returns CDR1 SQVTM and CDR2 ANQGSEA. V gave up 3 bases and J gave up 5 bases; unmatched junction bases: 16. The CDR3 loop reads CSVEGMWAGDHNNEQFF. CDR3 DNA: TGCAGCGTTGAGGGGATGTGGGCGGGAGATCACAACAATGAGCAGTTCTTC.